The rows below give T cell receptor beta chains drawn from one sample of a study of CD8 T cells in ankylosing spondylitis. In TCRdb, the 5' RACE reads were re-called with MiXCR into one record per CDR3 protein. The sample includes just under 550,000 distinct CDR3 sequences, roughly 13% of them seen just once. Material for sequencing was blood, either unsorted or a sorted T cell fraction (not recorded which). The receptor source for this set is a male donor with ankylosing spondylitis. Both conserved end residues are part of each CDR3.

TRBV24-1	14	TRBJ2-1	CATGRGGGGNEQFF
TRBV7-2	15	TRBJ2-3	CASSFRGDYTDTQYF
TRBV20-1	15	TRBJ1-5	CSAIGQELYNQPQHF
TRBV5-1	13	TRBJ1-3	CASKGGRGNTIYF
TRBV28	14	TRBJ2-5	CASSLVQGYETQYF
TRBV20-1	13	TRBJ2-7	CSAPTVPGYEQYF
TRBV20-1	14	TRBJ2-5	CSARGGAAQETQYF
TRBV12-3/TRBV12-4	12	TRBJ1-1	CASSPSRWEAFF
TRBV24-1	15	TRBJ2-5	CATSVLAGAGETQYF
TRBV2	14	TRBJ2-2	CAGGTDRGVRELFF
TRBV5-6	15	TRBJ2-3	CASSSGLAGTDTQYF
TRBV14	16	TRBJ1-4	CASSRQGPATNEKLFF
TRBV5-1	15	TRBJ1-1	CASSLVAEGSTEAFF
TRBV6-1	13	TRBJ2-2	CATDRGASGELFF
TRBV7-9	15	TRBJ1-5	CASSPWGGRDQPQHF
TRBV24-1	16	TRBJ2-2	CATSDPGLENTGELFF
TRBV20-1	13	TRBJ1-5	CSARQGESQPQHF
TRBV27	17	TRBJ2-6	CASSRRTGGSGANVLTF
TRBV7-8	19	TRBJ2-1	CASSLVPVTSGISYNEQFF
TRBV20-1	15	TRBJ1-2	CSARGGTGGVYGYTF
TRBV5-1	15	TRBJ2-3	CASSLDGPSTDTQYF
TRBV5-1	14	TRBJ2-1	CASRGSGTYNEQFF
TRBV3-1	17	TRBJ2-5	CASSPSTAGGLRETQYF
TRBV20-1	14	TRBJ2-1	CSANAVAGVGEQFF
TRBV20-1	17	TRBJ2-3	CSAPNTSGLAGVHTQYF
TRBV12-3/TRBV12-4	13	TRBJ1-1	CASTTIARIKAFF
TRBV5-1	16	TRBJ2-2	CASSFETPSPAGELFF
TRBV11-2	17	TRBJ1-3	CASTLGDYAISGNTIYF
TRBV27	15	TRBJ2-1	CASSVSSGGYNEQFF
TRBV6-1	16	TRBJ2-1	CASSEGGTPELNEQFF
TRBV30	15	TRBJ2-1	CACPATSGAYNEQFF
TRBV20-1	15	TRBJ2-7	CSARVGTGISYEQYF
TRBV30	12	TRBJ1-1	CAWNPLGTEAFF
TRBV20-1	16	TRBJ2-7	CSANRGLAGGSYEQYF
TRBV12-3/TRBV12-4	14	TRBJ2-1	CASSLTHTETEQFF
TRBV6-5	15	TRBJ2-2	CASSYDRTYTGELFF
TRBV9	16	TRBJ2-7	CASSVDSGLVSYEQYF
TRBV5-1	14	TRBJ2-1	CASSTSGTTNEQFF
TRBV30	14	TRBJ1-5	CAWSYGYSNQPQHF
TRBV5-6	15	TRBJ2-1	CASDFKGVGYNEQFF
TRBV12-3/TRBV12-4	13	TRBJ1-3	CASRAPTGNTIYF
TRBV5-1	14	TRBJ2-2	CASRLDPSTGELFF
TRBV5-6	13	TRBJ1-1	CASSGAGDTEAFF
TRBV7-9	14	TRBJ1-4	CASSLGRSDEKLFF
TRBV20-1	14	TRBJ2-5	CSAYRGGAQETQYF
TRBV11-2	16	TRBJ2-3	CASSLYGSPRSGTQYF
TRBV7-2	15	TRBJ2-2	CASSSKSGIPGELFF
TRBV20-1	13	TRBJ2-3	CSAFSGIADTQYF
TRBV5-1	15	TRBJ2-5	CASSLTIQLQETQYF
TRBV5-6	15	TRBJ1-3	CASSSVRTAGNTIYF
TRBV5-5	14	TRBJ1-1	CASSLVGGSTEAFF
TRBV4-1	14	TRBJ2-5	CASSQVGRAETQYF